The present entry profiles one T cell receptor (beta chain) with its context. Antigen: not known. Pooled samples include second doses given at about 4 or 12 weeks. Generated by immunoSEQ multiplex PCR, the TCRdb table keeps only in-frame clones and is missing some. The table shows roughly 150,000 clones, with 90% occurring only once. This sample was included in a study of T cell responses to AZD1222 COVID-19 vaccine. Findings and caveats of the study: At baseline, seropositivity was found in only six or seven AZD1222 recipients.

The starting material was peripheral blood, obtained 28 days after the second AZD1222 dose. The origin of this receptor is an adult who received the AZD1222 COVID-19 vaccine.

The CDR3 reads CASSFGGTDTQYF. CDR3 sequence (DNA): TGCGCCAGCAGCTTCGGGGGCACAGATACGCAGTATTTT. This chain joins TRBV5-1 and TRBJ2-3, with D tentatively TRBD2 (5 bases). From germline, CDR1 is SGHRS and CDR2 YFSETQ. The CDR3 loop spans 13 amino acids. Trimming took 2 bases from V and 1 from J, leaving 5 bases between them.